One sample yielded the 26 T cell receptor beta chains listed below, sequenced in a study of blood T cells in healthy people across ages. Combining a sample-barcoded 5' primer with a J-beta primer mix, a second PCR ran for about 7 to 11 cycles. TCRdb re-derived calls from the 5' RACE reads in MiXCR, one entry per CDR3 protein. The data show 800,000 to 950,000 distinct CDR3 sequences, almost 30% seen once. These data were also reused for a study on T cells of mothers and their children.

The specimen sequenced was blood. The source of these receptors is a woman between 40 and 55 years old in good health.

This clonotype was seen repeatedly, ten times or more. V usage is TRBV24-1 and J usage is TRBJ2-5; TRBD2 agrees at 7 bases. The CDR3 consists of 15 residues. The germline CDR1 and CDR2 sequences are KGHDR and SFDVKD. V lost 3 bases, J lost 1 base, and 4 bases stayed unmatched. This CDR3 is CATSDPWTSQETQYF. CDR3 in DNA: TGTGCCACCAGTGATCCCTGGACTAGCCAAGAGACCCAGTACTTC.

The chain carries TRBV5-1 and TRBJ1-1, with D tentatively TRBD1 (6 bases). This CDR3 is 14 amino acids long. Trimming removed 10 bases from V and 1 base from J, with 17 bases in between. Germline CDR1 is SGHRS and CDR2 is YFSETQ. CDR3 nucleotide sequence: TGCGCCGCAGCGGAGGGGGACCAGAACACTGAAGCTTTCTTT. This codes for CAAAEGDQNTEAFF.

This clonotype was picked up a small number of times. This CDR3 is CASSRLAPYEQYF. In nucleotides, the CDR3 is TGTGCCAGCAGCCGCCTCGCGCCCTACGAGCAGTACTTC. This chain connects TRBV3-1 to TRBJ2-7; unclear D gene. The V and J ends lost 4 bases and 2 bases respectively, with 9 bases between them. The CDR3 extends over 13 amino acids. Germline loops: CDR1 LGHDT, CDR2 YNNKEL (reference sequence).

The V call is TRBV6-2 or TRBV6-3, the J call TRBJ2-1, with TRBD2 identical over 10 bases. V gave up 2 bases and J gave up 6 bases; unmatched junction bases: 1. CDR3 size: 14 residues. Germline V gene data show CDR1 as MNHEY and CDR2 as SVGEGT. The CDR3: CASSYQRGGNEQFF. CDR3 in DNA: TGTGCCAGCAGTTACCAGCGGGGGGGCAATGAGCAGTTCTTC.

This clonotype was recorded a few times. The V and J genes are TRBV19 and TRBJ2-6, with D uncertain. The germline gives CDR1 LNHDA, CDR2 SQIVND (reference sequence). The V end lost 1 base, the J end lost 6 bases, and 10 bases lay between the germline ends. The CDR3 length is 15 residues. CDR3 in amino acids: CASSIGLLEANVLTF. Here the CDR3 DNA reads TGTGCCAGTAGTATAGGGCTTCTCGAGGCCAACGTCCTGACTTTC.

This clonotype was seen only a few times. The rearrangement links TRBV29-1 to TRBJ2-7; 8 bases are a match to TRBD1. Per germline, CDR1 SQVTM and CDR2 ANQGSEA. The J segment lost 5 bases and the V segment lost 7 bases, leaving 7 bases of the junction unmatched. The CDR3 sequence is 12 residues long. The CDR3 sequence is CSADRGSDEQYF. DNA for the CDR3: TGCAGCGCCGACAGGGGTAGCGACGAGCAGTACTTC.

This clonotype occurred many times. The chain couples TRBV7-3 to TRBJ1-2; D is uncertain. V shed 5 bases and J shed 4 bases, with 20 bases lying between them. This CDR3 is built from 16 residues. From germline, CDR1 is SGHTA and CDR2 FQGTGA. The CDR3 DNA follows: TGTGCCAGCAGCGGCGGCGACCATCCTAAATCCTATGGCTACACCTTC. Translation gives CASSGGDHPKSYGYTF.

V is TRBV10-3 and J is TRBJ2-5; D unresolved. V lost 6 bases, J lost 2 bases, and 7 bases lay in between. The V gene's germline CDR1 is ENHRY and CDR2 SYGVKD. This CDR3 spans 12 amino acids. As DNA, the CDR3 is TGTGCCATCAGCCACGAGCAAGAGACCCAGTACTTC. Residues: CAISHEQETQYF.

The chain recombines TRBV7-2 with TRBJ1-5; 8 positions match TRBD1. Germline CDR1 SGHTA, CDR2 FQGNSA. J lost 6 bases, V lost 3 bases, and 7 bases had no gene match. The CDR3 has 15 residues. CDR3 in DNA: TGTGCCAGCAGCTTGGACAGGGTTCTGGGTCAGCCCCAGCATTTT. Encoded protein: CASSLDRVLGQPQHF.

Written as DNA, the CDR3 is TGTGCCAGCAGCTTAGGACTAGCGGGGGGATCAGATACGCAGTATTTT. Translated, it gives CASSLGLAGGSDTQYF. The chain couples TRBV7-9 to TRBJ2-3; the match to TRBD2 covers 13 bases. Germline V CDR1 and CDR2: SEHNR, FQNEAQ (reference sequence). This CDR3 contains 16 residues. J gave up 4 bases and V 1 base, and 2 bases lay outside the gene matches.

The V gene is TRBV5-1, the J gene TRBJ1-5; 8 bases are shared with TRBD1. The CDR3 runs to 15 residues. J was trimmed by 6 bases and V by 4 bases; bases with no gene match: 9. Germline lookup yields CDR1 SGHRS and CDR2 YFSETQ. This CDR3 is CASSQTTGEGQPQHF. As DNA, the CDR3 is TGCGCCAGCAGCCAAACGACAGGGGAGGGTCAGCCCCAGCATTTT.

Remarks on this clonotype: The junction departs from germline at one end; a sequencing error may be responsible. V usage is TRBV29-1 and J usage is TRBJ2-6; 7 bases are a match to TRBD1. The CDR3 contains 14 residues. Germline CDR1 SQVTM, CDR2 ANQGSEA. The CDR3 nucleotides read TGCAGCGTTCGGACAGGCTCTGGGGCCAGCGTCCTGACTTTC. Its protein product is CSVRTGSGASVLTF.

The chain employs TRBV2 and TRBJ1-2; 8 bases line up with TRBD1. J gave up 4 bases and V 7 bases, and 8 bases lay outside the gene matches. The CDR3 spans 14 residues. Per the germline V gene, CDR1 is SNHLY and CDR2 is FYNNEI. The CDR3 DNA reads as TGTGCCAGCAAGGCAGGGGGCGTTATCTATGGCTACACCTTC. It translates to CASKAGGVIYGYTF.

The genes are TRBV11-3 and TRBJ2-5; TRBD2 matches 8 bases. V was clipped by 3 bases and J by 5 bases; unmatched bases: 14. Germline V gives CDR1 SGHNT, CDR2 YENEEA. The CDR3 has 17 residues. The CDR3 protein is CASSFAGTRGQPETQYF. The CDR3 coding sequence is TGTGCCAGCAGCTTCGCTGGGACTAGGGGTCAACCCGAGACCCAGTACTTC.

In its sample, this clonotype was seen a few times. V is TRBV18 and J is TRBJ1-6; the D is unclear. This CDR3 comprises 15 residues. Trimming shortened V by 3 bases and J by 8 bases, and 14 bases separated the two germline ends. Germline-derived CDR1 and CDR2 are KGHSH and LQKENI. Here the CDR3 reads CASSPIGDGDSPLHF. The CDR3, as DNA: TGTGCCAGCTCACCGATAGGCGATGGGGATTCACCCCTCCACTTT.

This clonotype came up once. The chain combines TRBV30 with TRBJ2-2; tentatively, D is TRBD1 (7 bases). This CDR3 comprises 15 residues. Trimming cost V 3 bases and J 6 bases, with 17 bases left between them. CDR1 and CDR2 from the germline V gene are GTSNPN and SVGIG (reference sequence). This CDR3 is CAWSKKGGGAGELFF. The DNA for the CDR3 is TGTGCCTGGAGCAAGAAAGGGGGCGGGGCCGGGGAGCTGTTTTTT.

The V gene is TRBV4-3, the J gene TRBJ2-3; D is perhaps TRBD2 (5 bases). V was clipped by 3 bases and J by 1 base, with 14 bases between them. The CDR3 contains 16 residues. In germline, CDR1 is LGHNA, CDR2 YSLEER. The CDR3, as DNA: TGCGCCAGCAGCCAGTGGGAGTCGGTCCGCACAGATACGCAGTATTTT. Translating it yields CASSQWESVRTDTQYF.

This clonotype showed up just a few times. CDR3 sequence (DNA): TGTGCCAGCAGTAGAACCAGGGGGCTTAATGAAAAACTGTTTTTT. It encodes CASSRTRGLNEKLFF. This sequence joins TRBV2 and TRBJ1-4, with 8 bases that match TRBD1. V gave up 5 bases and J gave up 4 bases; unmatched junction bases: 6. The CDR3 has 15 residues. Germline V CDR1 and CDR2: SNHLY, FYNNEI.

This clonotype was seen a few times. The chain uses TRBV10-3 and TRBJ2-3, with D tentatively TRBD2 (5 bases). CDR1 and CDR2 (germline): ENHRY, SYGVKD. Trimming pared 4 bases from V and 8 bases from J, leaving 10 bases between. This CDR3 comprises 12 residues. The CDR3 sequence is CAISGSVGTQYF. CDR3 nucleotide sequence: TGTGCCATCAGTGGTAGCGTTGGTACGCAGTATTTT.

As for this clonotype: Without the conserved terminal phenylalanine or tryptophan, this CDR3 likely stems from a read error. It is unclear where the CDR3 begins or ends on the DNA, so no DNA is shown, and the CDR3 is as TCRdb lists it. The chain uses TRBV5-1 and TRBJ2-5; the table's D call, TRBD1, was not checked against the DNA. The CDR3 length equals 16 residues, ends included. The V gene's germline CDR1 is SGHRS and CDR2 YFSETQ. The CDR3 sequence: CASSPGQGDDGYTFGS.

In its sample, this clonotype was seen many times. This chain links TRBV11-2 with TRBJ2-6, with D possibly being TRBD2 (6 bases). Germline loops: CDR1 SGHAT, CDR2 FQNNGV. The CDR3 extends over 18 amino acids. Trimming left V 5 bases short and J 0 bases short, with 17 bases between. This CDR3 reads CASSVGLHVSSGANVLTF. The CDR3 nucleotides are TGTGCCAGCAGCGTGGGACTTCATGTTAGCTCTGGGGCCAACGTCCTGACTTTC.

The V call is TRBV6-2 or TRBV6-3, the J call TRBJ2-1; 8 nucleotides match TRBD2. V shed 2 bases and J 2 bases; nucleotides not matched to a gene: 11. Per germline, CDR1 MNHEY and CDR2 SVGEGT. This CDR3 spans 18 amino acids. The CDR3 sequence is CASSYNLAGGPTYNEQFF. The CDR3 DNA follows: TGTGCCAGCAGTTACAACCTGGCGGGGGGTCCTACCTACAATGAGCAGTTCTTC.

The chain couples TRBV9 to TRBJ1-1, with D possibly TRBD1 on 6 matching bases. Germline V gene lookup returns CDR1 SGDLS and CDR2 YYNGEE. The CDR3 covers 13 residues. V lost 1 base and J lost 3, with 7 bases in between. CDR3 region: CASSVQGHTEAFF. The CDR3, as DNA: TGTGCCAGCAGCGTACAGGGGCACACTGAAGCTTTCTTT.

The V call is TRBV5-1, the J call TRBJ1-3; D remains unclear. Per germline, CDR1 SGHRS and CDR2 YFSETQ. V lost 2 bases to trimming and J lost 1 base, with 10 bases between them. The CDR3 length is 15 residues. The CDR3 DNA sequence: TGCGCCAGCAGCTTACTGGGTGATTCTGGAAACACCATATATTTT. Amino acids: CASSLLGDSGNTIYF.

The sample holds a few counts of this clonotype. This may be a read error: a much more frequent sequence differs by one nucleotide. The chain is built from TRBV20-1 and TRBJ2-7, with 8 bases lining up with TRBD2. Per germline, CDR1 DFQATT and CDR2 SNEGSKA (reference sequence). CDR3 length: 15 residues. After removal of 8 bases from V and 7 bases from J, the junction contained 19 bases not matched to a gene. Here the CDR3 DNA reads TGCAGTCCGGTGGTCGGGGGGGGCTTCGACAATGAGCAGTACTTC. Translation gives CSPVVGGGFDNEQYF.

This clonotype was detected a few times. Given a much more abundant clone one base away, this may be a read error. The V and J genes are TRBV10-3 and TRBJ1-3; D is undetermined. Trimming removed 6 bases from V and 0 bases from J, with 6 bases in between. Germline CDR1 reads ENHRY; CDR2 reads SYGVKD. The CDR3 has 13 residues. CDR3 residues: CAIREGSGNTIYF. CDR3 DNA: TGTGCCATCAGAGAGGGCTCTGGAAACACCATATATTTT.